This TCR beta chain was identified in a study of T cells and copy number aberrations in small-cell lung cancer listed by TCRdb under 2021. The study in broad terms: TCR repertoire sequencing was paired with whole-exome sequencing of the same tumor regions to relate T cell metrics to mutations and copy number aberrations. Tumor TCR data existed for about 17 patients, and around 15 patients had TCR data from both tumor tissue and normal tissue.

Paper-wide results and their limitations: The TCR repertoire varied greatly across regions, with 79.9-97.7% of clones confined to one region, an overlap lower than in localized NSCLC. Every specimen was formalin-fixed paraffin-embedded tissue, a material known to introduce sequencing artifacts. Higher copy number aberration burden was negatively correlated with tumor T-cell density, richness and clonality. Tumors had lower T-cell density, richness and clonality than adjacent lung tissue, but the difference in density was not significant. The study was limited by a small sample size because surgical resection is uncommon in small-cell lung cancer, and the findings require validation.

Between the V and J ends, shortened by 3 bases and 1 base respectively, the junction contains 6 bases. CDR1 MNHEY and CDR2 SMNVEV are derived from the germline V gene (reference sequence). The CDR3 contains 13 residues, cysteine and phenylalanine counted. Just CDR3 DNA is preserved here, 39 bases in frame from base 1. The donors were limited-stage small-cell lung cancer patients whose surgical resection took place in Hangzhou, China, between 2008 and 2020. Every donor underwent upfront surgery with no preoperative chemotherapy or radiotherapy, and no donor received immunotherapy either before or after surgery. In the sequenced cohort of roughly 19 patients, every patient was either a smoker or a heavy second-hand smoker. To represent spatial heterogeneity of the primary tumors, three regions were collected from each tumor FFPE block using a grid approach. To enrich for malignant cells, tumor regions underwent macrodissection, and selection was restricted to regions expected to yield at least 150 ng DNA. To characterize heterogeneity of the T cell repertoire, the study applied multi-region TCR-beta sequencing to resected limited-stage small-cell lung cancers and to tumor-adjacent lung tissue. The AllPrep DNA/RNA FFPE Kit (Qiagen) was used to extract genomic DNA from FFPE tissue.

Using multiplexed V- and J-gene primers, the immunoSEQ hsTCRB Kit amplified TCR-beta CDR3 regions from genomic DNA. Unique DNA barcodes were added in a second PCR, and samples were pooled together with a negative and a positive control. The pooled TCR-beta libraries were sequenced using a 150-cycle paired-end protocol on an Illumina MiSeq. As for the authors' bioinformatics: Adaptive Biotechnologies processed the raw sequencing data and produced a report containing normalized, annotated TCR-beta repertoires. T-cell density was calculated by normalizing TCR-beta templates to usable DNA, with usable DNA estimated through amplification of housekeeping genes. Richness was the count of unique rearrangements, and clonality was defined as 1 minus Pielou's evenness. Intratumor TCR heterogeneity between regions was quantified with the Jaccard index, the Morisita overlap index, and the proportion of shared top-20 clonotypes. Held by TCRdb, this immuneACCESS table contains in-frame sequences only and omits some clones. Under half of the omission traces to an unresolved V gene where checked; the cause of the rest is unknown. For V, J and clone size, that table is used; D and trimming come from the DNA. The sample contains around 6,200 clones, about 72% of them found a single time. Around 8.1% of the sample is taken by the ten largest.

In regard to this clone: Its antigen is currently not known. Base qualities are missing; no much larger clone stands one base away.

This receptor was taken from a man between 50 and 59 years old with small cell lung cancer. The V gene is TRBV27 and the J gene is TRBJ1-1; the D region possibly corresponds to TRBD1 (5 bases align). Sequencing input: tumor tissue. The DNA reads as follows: TGTGCCAGCAGTTTGAGGGGGAACACTGAAGCTTTCTTT. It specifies CASSLRGNTEAFF.